Shown below are 6 T cell receptor beta chains from a single sample sequenced in a study of blood T cell repertoires in COVID-19. Here immunoSEQ multiplex PCR was the method, and the copy in TCRdb shows in-frame clones only, minus some. The sample lists about 140,000 clones; around nine tenths were seen once. Sequenced material: peripheral blood. The receptors were sampled from a human donor in a cohort sampled during active COVID-19.

This clone showed up just once. V and J are TRBV14 and TRBJ1-1; TRBD1 matches at 7 bases. The CDR3 runs to 17 residues. CDR1 SGHDN and CDR2 FVKESK come from the germline V gene. Germline trimming cut 3 bases from V and 10 bases from J; bases unmatched to any gene: 20. The CDR3 DNA reads as TGTGCCAGCAGCCAGGCCACACAGGGGCGATCGGGTCAGGCAGCTTTCTTT. Translation: CASSQATQGRSGQAAFF.

J is TRBJ2-2 and V is TRBV7-9; 9 bases are a match to TRBD2. CDR3 length equals 17 residues. Germline trimming cut 0 bases from V and 4 bases from J; bases unmatched to any gene: 6. Germline loops: CDR1 SEHNR, CDR2 FQNEAQ (reference sequence). The CDR3 region is CASSLAYRAGGTGELFF. Here the CDR3 DNA reads TGTGCCAGCAGCTTAGCATATCGAGCGGGAGGCACCGGGGAGCTGTTTTTT.

V gene TRBV29-1 combines with J gene TRBJ1-5; a possible D gene is TRBD1 (6 bases). Germline V gene data show CDR1 as SQVTM and CDR2 as ANQGSEA. The CDR3 is made up of 12 amino acids. The V end lost 7 bases, the J end lost 5 bases, and 12 bases lay between the germline ends. The CDR3 protein is CSAGGEDQPQHF. The CDR3 coding sequence is TGCAGCGCTGGGGGCGAAGATCAGCCCCAGCATTTT.

The chain carries TRBV9 and TRBJ1-3, with a tentative D call TRBD1 (6 bases). The ends were cut back, 0 bases at V and 0 bases at J, with 13 bases in the middle. Germline CDR1 SGDLS, CDR2 YYNGEE. The length of the CDR3 is 17 residues. CDR3 residues: CASSVGGGASSGNTIYF. The CDR3, as DNA: TGTGCCAGCAGCGTAGGAGGGGGGGCGAGCTCTGGAAACACCATATATTTT.

The chain has TRBV27 and TRBJ2-4; tentatively, D is TRBD1 (7 bases). Germline lookup yields CDR1 MNHEY and CDR2 SMNVEV (reference sequence). CDR3 size: 17 residues. Trimming shortened V by 6 bases and J by 0 bases, and 18 bases separated the two germline ends. CDR3 in DNA: TGTGCCAGCAGCCAGGGGGGTGGAGCTCTAGCCAAAAACATTCAGTACTTC. Protein sequence: CASSQGGGALAKNIQYF.

The V call is TRBV6-5, the J call TRBJ2-2; D not resolved. Germline V gene sequence: CDR1 MNHEY, CDR2 SVGAGI. V lost 4 bases and J lost 2, with 5 bases in between. The CDR3 sequence is 13 residues long. The CDR3 nucleotides read TGTGCCAGCAGTTTACTTAACACCGGGGAGCTGTTTTTT. Amino acids: CASSLLNTGELFF.